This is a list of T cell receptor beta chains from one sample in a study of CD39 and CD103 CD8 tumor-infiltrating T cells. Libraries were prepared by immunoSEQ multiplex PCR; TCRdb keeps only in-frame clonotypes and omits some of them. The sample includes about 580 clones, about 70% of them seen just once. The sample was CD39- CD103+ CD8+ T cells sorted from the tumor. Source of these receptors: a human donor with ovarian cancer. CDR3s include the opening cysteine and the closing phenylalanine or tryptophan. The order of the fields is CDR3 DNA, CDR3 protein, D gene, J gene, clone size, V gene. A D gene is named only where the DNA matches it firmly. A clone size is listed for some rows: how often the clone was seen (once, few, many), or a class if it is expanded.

TGCGCCAGCAGCCAGGGGGTGGGGACTAGCGGGAGTAGCTCTGGGGCCAACGTCCTGACTTTC | CASSQGVGTSGSSSGANVLTF | TRBD2 | TRBJ2-6 | once | TRBV4-3
TGTGCCAGCAGCTCCTCCTCGGGTGGGGGCTACGAGCAGTACTTC | CASSSSSGGGYEQYF | - | TRBJ2-7 | once | TRBV5-6
TGTGCCAGCAGCGCGGGACAGGGGCCAGATACGCAGTATTTT | CASSAGQGPDTQYF | TRBD1 | TRBJ2-3 | - | TRBV9
TGTGCCACCTGGGGTGGGAGTGAGGAGACCCAGTACTTC | CATWGGSEETQYF | - | TRBJ2-5 | - | TRBV4-2
TGTGCCAGCAGCATAAGGGACAGCAACCTGGAATACGAGCAGTACTTC | CASSIRDSNLEYEQYF | TRBD1 | TRBJ2-7 | - | TRBV7-6
TGCGCCAGCAGCCAAGATCTCACAGGCGATGGCTACACCTTC | CASSQDLTGDGYTF | - | TRBJ1-2 | few | TRBV4-1
TGTGCCAGCAGTGTTCGGAATGCTGGAAACACCATATATTTT | CASSVRNAGNTIYF | - | TRBJ1-3 | - | TRBV25-1
TGTGCCAGCAGTCTCTCCGGGACAGGGGGATACGAGCAGTACTTC | CASSLSGTGGYEQYF | TRBD1 | TRBJ2-7 | few | TRBV7-3
TGTGCCAGCAGCCAAGATGATGTCGGACAGGTCTATGGCTACACCTTC | CASSQDDVGQVYGYTF | TRBD1 | TRBJ1-2 | few | TRBV14
TGTGCCAGCAGCGTAGCGTTGGGAGGGCTCTACAATGAGCAGTTCTTC | CASSVALGGLYNEQFF | TRBD2 | TRBJ2-1 | once | TRBV9
TGTGCCAGCAGCGTGATGACGGACTACCTTACCGGGGAGCTGTTTTTT | CASSVMTDYLTGELFF | - | TRBJ2-2 | - | TRBV7-8
TGTGCCAGCAGCATGAGTGATGAATCTCGAAACTATGGCTACACCTTC | CASSMSDESRNYGYTF | - | TRBJ1-2 | once | TRBV7-6
TGTGCCAGCAGGACTCCAGGGGTTTCTCAGCCCCAGCATTTT | CASRTPGVSQPQHF | - | TRBJ1-5 | - | TRBV28
TGTGCCAGTAGTATAGATCGGGGTCAGCCCCAGCATTTT | CASSIDRGQPQHF | - | TRBJ1-5 | large | TRBV19
TGTGCCATCAGTGAGTCGGCTGGACAGGGGGCGATCGAGCAGTACTTC | CAISESAGQGAIEQYF | TRBD1 | TRBJ2-7 | - | TRBV10-3
TGTGCCACTACTCGAGGGGCCGGAGGTGAAAAACTGTTTTTT | CATTRGAGGEKLFF | - | TRBJ1-4 | - | TRBV7-9
TGTGCCAGCAGCTTAGGCCTAAGGGGATCTGGGGCCAACGTCCTGACTTTC | CASSLGLRGSGANVLTF | - | TRBJ2-6 | hyperexpanded | TRBV13
TGCGCCAGCAGTGACTGGACAACCTCCTACGAGCAGTACTTC | CASSDWTTSYEQYF | - | TRBJ2-7 | - | TRBV5-1
- | CASSLDKATEAFF | - | TRBJ1-1 | - | TRBV27
TGTGCCAGCAGTCCTTTAGGTATGCGCAGGGGATCCTACGAGCAGTACTTC | CASSPLGMRRGSYEQYF | - | TRBJ2-7 | - | TRBV27
TGCGCCAGCAGCCAGGGTGGCTTCAATGAGCAGTTCTTC | CASSQGGFNEQFF | - | TRBJ2-1 | - | TRBV4-3
TGTGCCAGCCAGGGACTAGCGGGAAACACCGGGGAGCTGTTTTTT | CASQGLAGNTGELFF | TRBD2 | TRBJ2-2 | - | TRBV6-5
TGCGCCAGCAGCCAAGTGGTCGGGGTGTTGGGCAATGAGCAGTTCTTC | CASSQVVGVLGNEQFF | - | TRBJ2-1 | - | TRBV4-3
TGTGCCAGCAGCGTAGCGGGGGGGCCCACAGATACGCAGTATTTT | CASSVAGGPTDTQYF | TRBD2 | TRBJ2-3 | - | TRBV9
TGTGCCAGCACCCTCGCCTTGGGGGGGTTTTATGAGCAGTTCTTC | CASTLALGGFYEQFF | TRBD2 | TRBJ2-1 | - | TRBV6-5
TGTGCCAGCAGTTACTCGACGGAGCGGGTCACAGATACGCAGTATTTT | CASSYSTERVTDTQYF | - | TRBJ2-3 | hyperexpanded | TRBV6-5
TGTGCCAGCAGTTTCCTTTCAGGGGGCGGTGGCTACACCTTC | CASSFLSGGGGYTF | TRBD1 | TRBJ1-2 | - | TRBV6-1
TGTGCCAGCAGCCCGGTAATCTCTGGGGCCAACGTCCTGACTTTC | CASSPVISGANVLTF | - | TRBJ2-6 | - | TRBV7-9
TGTGCCAGCGTACAAAGTCGGGCCAACGTCCTGACTTTC | CASVQSRANVLTF | - | TRBJ2-6 | few | TRBV5-7
TGCAGCGCCGTAGGTGTTTCCGCCTACGAGCAGTACTTC | CSAVGVSAYEQYF | - | TRBJ2-7 | few | TRBV29-1
TGTGCCAGCAGCGAGGGACAGTTTCACACTGAAGCTTTCTTT | CASSEGQFHTEAFF | TRBD1 | TRBJ1-1 | - | TRBV16